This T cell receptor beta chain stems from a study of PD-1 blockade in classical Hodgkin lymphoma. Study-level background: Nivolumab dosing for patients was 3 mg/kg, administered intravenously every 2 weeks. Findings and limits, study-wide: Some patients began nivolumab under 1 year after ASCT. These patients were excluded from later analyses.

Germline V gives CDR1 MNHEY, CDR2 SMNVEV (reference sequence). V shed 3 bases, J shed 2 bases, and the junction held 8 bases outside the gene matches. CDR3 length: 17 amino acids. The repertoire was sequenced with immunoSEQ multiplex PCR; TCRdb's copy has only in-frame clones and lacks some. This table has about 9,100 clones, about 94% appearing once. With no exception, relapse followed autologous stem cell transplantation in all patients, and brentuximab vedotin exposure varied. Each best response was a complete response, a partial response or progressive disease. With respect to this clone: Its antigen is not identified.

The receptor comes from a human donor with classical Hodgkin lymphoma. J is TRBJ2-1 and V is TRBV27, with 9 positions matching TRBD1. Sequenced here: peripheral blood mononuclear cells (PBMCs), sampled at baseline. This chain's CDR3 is CASSFSNRGLAYNEQFF. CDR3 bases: TGTGCCAGCAGTTTCTCTAACAGGGGGCTGGCCTACAATGAGCAGTTCTTC.